This TCR beta chain was profiled in a study of T cell clusters in autoimmune cytopenias. Study context: The median distinct TRB clonotype count was approximately 2,500 per sample, from a median roughly 55,000 reads. Study-level results: Active autoimmune hepatitis patients had almost three-fold fewer exclusive TRB clusters than healthy donors. TRB repertoire shifts in secondary cytopenia and chronic lymphocytic leukemia mostly reflected lymphoma, not autoimmunity.

Tens of thousands of genome equivalents of blood DNA were amplified for TRB. This clonotype ranks as medium-sized in terms of frequency. As yet, its antigen is unknown. The germline V gene encodes CDR1 KGHSH and CDR2 LQKENI. This CDR3 has 16 residues. TRB was amplified by touch-down multiplex PCR, primer pools A and B combined. For each CDR3 protein, TCRdb gives one entry from its re-call of the multiplex PCR reads, without DNA. Here the sample table reports about 9,500 distinct CDR3 sequences. The sequencing sample was made of peripheral blood. The chain carries TRBV18 and TRBJ2-5; TCRdb proposes TRBD2, but this gene call is untestable without DNA. The origin of this receptor is a human donor with an autoimmune cytopenia or autoimmune hepatitis (not recorded which). The CDR3 region is CASSPARASGEETQYF.